These 19 T cell receptor beta chains were all obtained from the same sample, sequenced in a study of blood T cell repertoires in COVID-19. This table comes from immunoSEQ multiplex PCR, and its TCRdb copy is limited to in-frame clones, with some not included. The sample consists of about 380,000 clones, 85% to 90% of them appearing once. Source material: PBMCs or T cells enriched from blood (not recorded which). The receptors here all came from a young woman who had recovered from COVID-19.

This clone was recorded a few times. The chain couples TRBV19 to TRBJ2-1; 8 bases are shared with TRBD2. V gave up 3 bases and J gave up 7 bases; unmatched junction bases: 11. Germline CDR1 reads LNHDA; CDR2 reads SQIVND (reference sequence). The CDR3 length is 16 residues. The CDR3 here is CASSILAGGPRNEQFF. The CDR3 DNA follows: TGTGCCAGTAGTATTTTGGCGGGGGGACCGAGGAATGAGCAGTTCTTC.

The CDR3 reads CASSLEASGGYEQYF. The CDR3 DNA reads as TGCGCCAGCAGCTTGGAAGCTAGCGGGGGCTACGAGCAGTACTTC. The chain has TRBV5-1 and TRBJ2-7; 10 positions agree with TRBD2. The trim removed 0 bases at V and 3 bases at J, leaving 3 bases unmatched. The CDR3 is 15 residues long. CDR1 and CDR2 from the germline V gene are SGHRS and YFSETQ.

The rearrangement joins TRBV6-6 to TRBJ2-6; 10 bases line up with TRBD1. Germline V lookup: CDR1 MNHNY, CDR2 SVGAGI (reference sequence). The CDR3 is 17 amino acids. V was clipped by 5 bases and J by 2 bases; unmatched bases: 6. The DNA of the CDR3 is TGTGCCAGCAGTCCAGACAGGGGGCTTACTGGGGCCAACGTCCTGACTTTC. As protein: CASSPDRGLTGANVLTF.

Only one count was recorded for this clone. This sequence joins TRBV5-5 and TRBJ1-6; D possibly corresponds to TRBD1 (5 bases). Trimming took 2 bases from V and 18 from J, leaving 21 bases between them. Germline V gene data show CDR1 as SGHKS and CDR2 as YYEKEE (reference sequence). This CDR3 is 14 amino acids long. CDR3 DNA sequence: TGTGCCAGCAGCTTCGGACATCCGGAAGAATGGGACCACTTT. Translation: CASSFGHPEEWDHF.

V is TRBV6-5 and J is TRBJ2-7; TRBD1 aligns across 8 bases. The trim removed 8 bases at V and 2 bases at J, leaving 5 bases unmatched. Germline CDR1 is MNHEY and CDR2 is SVGAGI. The CDR3 extends over 13 amino acids. CDR3 sequence (DNA): TGTGCCAGCGGGAGACAGGGGACCTACGAGCAGTACTTC. It codes for CASGRQGTYEQYF.

The rearrangement uses TRBV27 and TRBJ1-2, with D possibly matching TRBD1 (5 bases). This CDR3 region has 15 residues. Trimming removed 5 bases at V and 4 bases at J, with 17 bases between. Germline values: CDR1 MNHEY, CDR2 SMNVEV (reference sequence). CDR3 sequence reads: CASSTRQHTLYGYTF. CDR3 nucleotides: TGTGCCAGCAGTACAAGACAGCATACCCTCTATGGCTACACCTTC.

The V and J genes are TRBV6-5 and TRBJ1-6; 11 nucleotides align to TRBD1. CDR3 size: 14 residues. The V gene end was trimmed by 5 bases and the J gene end by 9 bases; junction bases not matched to a gene: 3. CDR1 and CDR2 (germline): MNHEY, SVGAGI. CDR3 in DNA: TGTGCCAGCAGTACGGGGACAGGGGGTTCACCCCTCCACTTT. Translation gives CASSTGTGGSPLHF.

This clone was counted once. The chain carries TRBV11-3 and TRBJ1-1, with 9 bases identical to TRBD1. CDR3 length equals 16 residues. Trimming at V came to 5 bases and at J to 7 bases, leaving 14 bases not matched to a gene. Germline values: CDR1 SGHNT, CDR2 YENEEA. In nucleotides, the CDR3 is TGTGCCAGCAGCGACCGGGACAGGGATGAAGTAGGTGAAGCTTTCTTT. Its protein is CASSDRDRDEVGEAFF. Full variable domain (rest looked up from reference TRBV11-3 and TRBJ1-1): EAGVVQSPRYKIIEKKQPVAFWCNPISGHNTLYWYLQNLGQGPELLIRYENEEAVDDSQLPKDRFSAERLKGVDSTLKIQPAELGDSAVYLCASSDRDRDEVGEAFFGQGTRLTVV.

The V gene is TRBV6-5, the J gene TRBJ1-5; the D is unclear. The germline CDR1 and CDR2 sequences are MNHEY and SVGAGI. The V gene lost 8 bases and the J gene lost 2 bases, with 13 bases spanning the gap. The CDR3 length is 14 residues. The CDR3 nucleotides are TGTGCCAGCCGCAGACATTCGGGCAATCAGCCCCAGCATTTT. Its protein is CASRRHSGNQPQHF.

The chain couples TRBV11-2 to TRBJ2-7; D ambiguous. The CDR3 is made up of 13 amino acids. The germline V and J ends were trimmed by 3 bases and 1 base, with 7 bases remaining between them. Germline CDR1 and CDR2: SGHAT and FQNNGV. As DNA, the CDR3 is TGTGCCAGCAGCTTCGAGGTTTCCTACGAGCAGTACTTC. This encodes CASSFEVSYEQYF.

The chain has TRBV18 and TRBJ2-3; perhaps TRBD2 as D (6 bases). The CDR3 runs to 13 residues. V lost 3 bases, J lost 4 bases, and 8 bases lay in between. Germline CDR1 is KGHSH and CDR2 is LQKENI. CDR3 sequence: CASSPWGADTQYF. Written as DNA, the CDR3 is TGTGCCAGCTCACCCTGGGGGGCAGATACGCAGTATTTT.

This chain connects TRBV4-3 to TRBJ2-7; the D gene is possibly TRBD2 (7 bases). V was trimmed by 4 bases and J by 0 bases, leaving 10 bases between them. The germline V gene encodes CDR1 LGHNA and CDR2 YSLEER. The CDR3 has 14 residues. The CDR3 DNA follows: TGCGCCAGCAGCCCCGGGGGGCCCTCCTACGAGCAGTACTTC. It is translated as CASSPGGPSYEQYF.

The chain links TRBV11-2 to TRBJ2-7; TRBD2 aligns across 9 bases. The CDR3 runs to 14 residues. CDR1 and CDR2 (germline): SGHAT, FQNNGV. Unmatched junction bases numbered 2, after V lost 3 bases and J lost 2 bases. The CDR3 DNA follows: TGTGCCAGCAGCTTTAGCGGGGGACCCTACGAGCAGTACTTC. It yields the protein CASSFSGGPYEQYF. The variable domain in full, with the rest retrieved from reference TRBV11-2 and TRBJ2-7, is EAGVAQSPRYKIIEKRQSVAFWCNPISGHATLYWYQQILGQGPKLLIQFQNNGVVDDSQLPKDRFSAERLKGVDSTLKIQPAKLEDSAVYLCASSFSGGPYEQYFGPGTRLTVT.

The V gene is TRBV30, the J gene TRBJ2-3; the D gene is possibly TRBD2 (6 bases). This CDR3 contains 14 residues. The V end was cut by 5 bases, the J end by 2 bases, with 14 bases between. Germline V gives CDR1 GTSNPN, CDR2 SVGIG (reference sequence). CDR3 bases: TGTGCCTGGGACCGGGGACTGGCCACAGATACGCAGTATTTT. Protein: CAWDRGLATDTQYF.

The rearrangement links TRBV14 to TRBJ2-2, with D perhaps matching TRBD2 (5 bases). The CDR3 has 13 amino acids. V was trimmed by 5 bases and J by 7 bases, leaving 11 bases between them. Looked up from germline, CDR1 is SGHDN and CDR2 is FVKESK. CDR3 sequence: CASSFGLYGELFF. The DNA of the CDR3 is TGTGCCAGCAGCTTCGGACTCTACGGGGAGCTGTTTTTT.

A single count supports this clone. This chain links TRBV10-3 with TRBJ1-3; D gene ambiguous. V lost 8 bases to trimming and J lost 0 bases, with 8 bases between them. This CDR3 contains 13 residues. CDR1 and CDR2 (germline): ENHRY, SYGVKD. CDR3 coding DNA: TGTGCCATCGAGGCAAGCTCTGGAAACACCATATATTTT. Protein: CAIEASSGNTIYF.

The gene calls are TRBV28 and TRBJ1-2; TRBD1 matches 9 bases. The CDR3 runs to 16 residues. Germline assignment: CDR1 MDHEN and CDR2 SYDVKM. Trimming removed 6 bases from V and 1 base from J; junction bases left unmatched: 9. CDR3 bases: TGTGCCAGCAGCCCCAACGGACAGGGGTTTAACTATGGCTACACCTTC. This translates into CASSPNGQGFNYGYTF.

This chain joins TRBV29-1 and TRBJ1-1; D is possibly TRBD1 (5 bases). The germline gives CDR1 SQVTM, CDR2 ANQGSEA. Trimming removed 7 bases at V and 3 bases at J, with 12 bases between. CDR3 length equals 12 residues. CDR3 loop: CSAPATDTEAFF. The CDR3 coding sequence is TGCAGCGCGCCCGCGACAGACACTGAAGCTTTCTTT.

The CDR3 region is CASSYFPQGAKNIQYF. The CDR3 DNA follows: TGTGCCAGCAGTTATTTCCCACAGGGGGCCAAAAACATTCAGTACTTC. This chain connects TRBV6-5 to TRBJ2-4; TRBD1 aligns across 7 bases. V trimming: 3 bases; J trimming: 1 base; junction bases outside the gene matches: 6. The germline V gene encodes CDR1 MNHEY and CDR2 SVGAGI. CDR3 size: 16 residues.